The table lists the clone carrying this T cell receptor beta chain with a few counts. Its matching antigen is unknown. The CDR3 runs to 18 residues. Per germline, CDR1 SGHKS and CDR2 YYEKEE (reference sequence). V lost 5 bases and J lost 3; bases outside the gene matches: 17. The library protocol tagged individual cDNA molecules with unique molecular identifiers. TCRdb redid the calling of the 5' RACE reads with MiXCR, one entry per CDR3 protein. The sample has 65,000 to 95,000 distinct CDR3 sequences; more than 9% are singletons. This sample is part of a study of early T cells in non-severe SARS-CoV-2 infection. Study as a whole: Unpaired chains resulted from sequencing bulk RNA of unsorted whole blood.

Findings of the study overall: Anti-spike CD8 responses were favored in VDJdb matching, and private and CD4 specificities were missed.

Input material: whole blood. This chain joins TRBV5-5 and TRBJ2-5; TRBD2 matches at 9 bases. This TCR came from an adult who was a healthcare worker with PCR-confirmed SARS-CoV-2 infection or an uninfected control (not recorded which). CDR3 DNA: TGTGCCAGCAGATCTGGACAGGCTCTAGCGGGAAGAGAAGAGACCCAGTACTTC. This sequence encodes CASRSGQALAGREETQYF.